This passage covers 18 T cell receptor beta chains from one sample sequenced in a study of blood T cell repertoires in COVID-19. Using immunoSEQ multiplex PCR, the repertoire was profiled, and TCRdb retains in-frame clones only, with some absent. The sample has about 260,000 clones, around 90% seen once. Source material: PBMCs or T cells enriched from blood (not recorded which). These receptors were taken from a man aged 45-60 years who had been exposed to COVID-19.

The V call is TRBV7-9, the J call TRBJ1-4; the D is unclear. The germline V gene encodes CDR1 SEHNR and CDR2 FQNEAQ (reference sequence). V was cut by 5 bases and J by 6 bases, with 7 bases left in between. The CDR3 loop spans 12 amino acids. CDR3 protein: CASSPVHEKLFF. The CDR3, as DNA: TGTGCCAGCAGCCCCGTCCATGAAAAACTGTTTTTT.

The chain employs TRBV28 and TRBJ2-3; TRBD2 aligns across 7 bases. The trim removed 2 bases at V and 0 bases at J, leaving 2 bases unmatched. CDR1 and CDR2 from the germline V gene are MDHEN and SYDVKM. The CDR3 totals 15 residues. For the CDR3, the DNA is TGTGCCAGCAGTTTAGCGGGACTAAGCACAGATACGCAGTATTTT. It codes for CASSLAGLSTDTQYF.

The chain recombines TRBV2 with TRBJ2-7; weak D call: TRBD1 (6 bases). The ends were cut back, 7 bases at V and 4 bases at J, with 17 bases in the middle. Per germline, CDR1 SNHLY and CDR2 FYNNEI. The CDR3 consists of 14 residues. The CDR3, as DNA: TGTGCCAGCATCCCCGGAAGGGGGTCGTACGAGCAGTACGTC. This gives the protein CASIPGRGSYEQYV.

The chain links TRBV5-1 to TRBJ1-5; perhaps TRBD1 as D (6 bases). V lost 4 bases to trimming and J lost 6 bases, with 11 bases between them. In germline, CDR1 is SGHRS, CDR2 YFSETQ. This CDR3 region has 13 residues. The CDR3 here is CASSPGAAQPQHF. In nucleotides, the CDR3 is TGCGCCAGCAGCCCAGGGGCAGCTCAGCCCCAGCATTTT.

This sequence joins TRBV1 and TRBJ2-3; the table's D call, TRBD2, has no DNA check behind it. TRBV1 is a pseudogene locus. CDR3 length: 16 amino acids. The CDR3 loop reads CTSSQGQREPTDTQYF. The CDR3 nucleotides read TGCACCAGCAGCCAAGGACAGCGGGAGCCCACAGATACGCAGTATTTT.

As regards this clone: Its ends do not fully match the called genes, so a read error is possible. V is TRBV7-7 and J is TRBJ1-3; 8 bases line up with TRBD1. CDR3 length: 15 residues. Germline CDR1 reads SSHAT; CDR2 reads FNYEAQ (reference sequence). CDR3 in DNA: TGTGCTAGCAGCCCCGGACAGGGATACGGAAACACCATATATTTT. Translation: CASSPGQGYGNTIYF.

The V gene is TRBV18, the J gene TRBJ1-1; 7 positions agree with TRBD1. Germline CDR1 reads KGHSH; CDR2 reads LQKENI. After removal of 1 base from V and 5 bases from J, the junction contained 4 bases not matched to a gene. This CDR3 comprises 14 residues. CDR3 DNA sequence: TGTGCCAGCTCACCACAGACAGGGATGACTGAAGCTTTCTTT. Protein sequence: CASSPQTGMTEAFF.

This CDR3 is CASSLSSGIYNEQFF. DNA of the CDR3: TGCGCCAGCAGCCTGTCTAGCGGGATCTACAATGAGCAGTTCTTC. The V gene is TRBV4-1, the J gene TRBJ2-1; TRBD2 matches 9 bases. The CDR3 consists of 15 residues. The junction had 4 bases not matched to a gene; V was cut back by 4 bases and J by 3 bases. Germline V gene sequence: CDR1 MGHRA, CDR2 YSYEKL.

The rearrangement uses TRBV11-3 and TRBJ2-7; no clear D gene. The CDR3 is 14 residues long. The germline V gene has CDR1 SGHNT and CDR2 YENEEA. The V end was cut by 5 bases, the J end by 2 bases, with 13 bases between. DNA for the CDR3: TGTGCCAGCAGCCCGGCGGCGTCGACCTACGAGCAGTACTTC. Protein sequence: CASSPAASTYEQYF. Looking up the rest from reference TRBV11-3 and TRBJ2-7 gives the full variable domain: EAGVVQSPRYKIIEKKQPVAFWCNPISGHNTLYWYLQNLGQGPELLIRYENEEAVDDSQLPKDRFSAERLKGVDSTLKIQPAELGDSAVYLCASSPAASTYEQYFGPGTRLTVT.

V is TRBV18 and J is TRBJ1-2; 7 bases agree with TRBD1. The ends lost 2 bases at V and 4 bases at J; junction bases unmatched: 7. This CDR3 has 15 residues. CDR1 and CDR2 (germline): KGHSH, LQKENI. DNA for the CDR3: TGTGCCAGCTCACCAACCCGACAGGGTACCTATGGCTACACCTTC. Its protein product is CASSPTRQGTYGYTF.

This chain links TRBV2 with TRBJ1-1; D call uncertain. Trimming cost V 4 bases and J 2 bases, with 5 bases left between them. Germline assignment: CDR1 SNHLY and CDR2 FYNNEI. The CDR3 spans 12 residues. The CDR3, as DNA: TGTGCCAGCAGTGGGCATAACACTGAAGCTTTCTTT. Encoded protein: CASSGHNTEAFF.

This clone was observed a single time. The V and J genes are TRBV5-6 and TRBJ1-2; 7 bases are shared with TRBD1. Germline V gene data show CDR1 as SGHDT and CDR2 as YYEEEE. J gave up 8 bases and V 4 bases, and 11 bases lay outside the gene matches. The CDR3 is 14 amino acids. The CDR3 loop is CASSTRDRVRGYTF. The CDR3 DNA follows: TGTGCCAGCAGCACGCGTGACAGGGTCAGGGGCTACACCTTC.

The CDR3 reads CASSSLAGGFYEQYF. The DNA for the CDR3 is TGTGCCAGCAGCTCGCTAGCGGGGGGTTTTTACGAGCAGTACTTC. The rearrangement uses TRBV11-2 and TRBJ2-7, with 11 bases identical to TRBD2. CDR1 is SGHAT and CDR2 is FQNNGV in the germline V gene. The V and J ends lost 4 bases and 4 bases, in that order; junction bases with no gene match: 6. This CDR3 is built from 15 residues.

The CDR3 nucleotides are TGTGCCAGCAGCCGAGGACAGGATGGCTACACCTTC. Protein: CASSRGQDGYTF. V is TRBV11-3 and J is TRBJ1-2; 7 bases are a match to TRBD1. This CDR3 comprises 12 residues. Germline CDR1 and CDR2: SGHNT and YENEEA. Trimming removed 5 bases from V and 6 bases from J; junction bases left unmatched: 3.

The V and J genes are TRBV5-1 and TRBJ2-7, with TRBD2 matching over 8 bases. The germline V gene has CDR1 SGHRS and CDR2 YFSETQ. Trimming took 0 bases from V and 3 from J; bases not matched to a gene: 8. The CDR3 loop spans 16 amino acids. The CDR3 is CASSLVQRERLYEQYV. The CDR3 DNA reads as TGCGCCAGCAGCTTGGTACAGCGGGAGAGACTCTACGAGCAGTACGTC.

The chain is built from TRBV4-1 and TRBJ1-5; D perhaps matches TRBD1 (6 bases). The CDR3 length is 17 residues. V lost 1 base and J 2 bases, leaving 15 bases between the germline ends. CDR1 MGHRA and CDR2 YSYEKL come from the germline V gene. CDR3 sequence: CASSQASGGFGNQPQHF. The CDR3 DNA reads as TGCGCCAGCAGCCAAGCGAGTGGGGGCTTCGGCAATCAGCCCCAGCATTTT.

The V call is TRBV2, the J call TRBJ2-1; 13 bases fit TRBD2. Trimming cost V 3 bases and J 6 bases; bases outside gene matches: 5. CDR1 and CDR2 from the germline V gene are SNHLY and FYNNEI. The CDR3 loop spans 16 amino acids. CDR3 nucleotides: TGTGCCAGCAGTGAGCGACTAGCGGGAGGAGGCAATGAGCAGTTCTTC. Protein product: CASSERLAGGGNEQFF. The whole variable domain, remainder taken from reference TRBV2 and TRBJ2-1, is EPEVTQTPSHQVTQMGQEVILRCVPISNHLYFYWYRQILGQKVEFLVSFYNNEISEKSEIFDDQFSVERPDGSNFTLKIRSTKLEDSAMYFCASSERLAGGGNEQFFGPGTRLTVL.

J is TRBJ1-5 and V is TRBV30; weak D call: TRBD1 (6 bases). Germline lookup yields CDR1 GTSNPN and CDR2 SVGIG (reference sequence). The CDR3 covers 15 residues. The V end lost 5 bases, the J end lost 0 bases, and 14 bases lay between the germline ends. In DNA form, the CDR3 reads TGTGCCTGGTCACGGGACACCTATAGCAATCAGCCCCAGCATTTT. Residues: CAWSRDTYSNQPQHF.